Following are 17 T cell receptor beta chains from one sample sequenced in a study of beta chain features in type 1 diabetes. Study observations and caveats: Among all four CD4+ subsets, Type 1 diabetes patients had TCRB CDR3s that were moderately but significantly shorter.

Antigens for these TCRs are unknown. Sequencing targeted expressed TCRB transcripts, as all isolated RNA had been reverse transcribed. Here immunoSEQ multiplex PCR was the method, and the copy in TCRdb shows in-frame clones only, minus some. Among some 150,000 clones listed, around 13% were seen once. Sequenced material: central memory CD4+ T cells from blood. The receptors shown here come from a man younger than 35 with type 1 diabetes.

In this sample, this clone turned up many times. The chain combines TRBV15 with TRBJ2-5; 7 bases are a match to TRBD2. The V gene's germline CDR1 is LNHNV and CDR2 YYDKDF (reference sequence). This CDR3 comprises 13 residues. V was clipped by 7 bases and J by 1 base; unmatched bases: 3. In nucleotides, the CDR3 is TGTGCCACCAATCGCGGGGGCCAAGAGACCCAGTACTTC. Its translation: CATNRGGQETQYF.

The CDR3 region has the DNA TGCGCCAGCCGCGTTGGAGATTTGGGTATGGATCAGCCCCAGCATTTT. It codes for CASRVGDLGMDQPQHF. The chain recombines TRBV5-1 with TRBJ1-5; no clear D gene. The CDR3 consists of 16 residues. Germline loops: CDR1 SGHRS, CDR2 YFSETQ. Trimming stripped 7 bases from V and 5 bases from J, with 22 bases between.

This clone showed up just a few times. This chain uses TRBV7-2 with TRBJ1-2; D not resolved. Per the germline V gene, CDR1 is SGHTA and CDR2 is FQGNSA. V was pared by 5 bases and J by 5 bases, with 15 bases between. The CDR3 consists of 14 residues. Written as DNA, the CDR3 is TGTGCCAGCAGCCTCCCCCCTCAGGTGTATGGCTACACCTTC. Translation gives CASSLPPQVYGYTF.

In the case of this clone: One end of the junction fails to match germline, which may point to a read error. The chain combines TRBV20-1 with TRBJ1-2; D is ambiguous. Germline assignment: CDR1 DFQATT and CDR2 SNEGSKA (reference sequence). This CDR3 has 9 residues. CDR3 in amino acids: CSASRSYYF. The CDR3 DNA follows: TGCAGCGCGTCCCGAAGTTACTACTTC.

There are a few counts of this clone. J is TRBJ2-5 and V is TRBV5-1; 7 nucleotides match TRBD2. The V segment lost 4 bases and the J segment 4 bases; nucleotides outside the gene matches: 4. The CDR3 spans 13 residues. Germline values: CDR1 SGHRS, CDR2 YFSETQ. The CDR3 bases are TGCGCCAGCAGCAGCGGGGCGTCAGAGACCCAGTACTTC. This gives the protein CASSSGASETQYF.

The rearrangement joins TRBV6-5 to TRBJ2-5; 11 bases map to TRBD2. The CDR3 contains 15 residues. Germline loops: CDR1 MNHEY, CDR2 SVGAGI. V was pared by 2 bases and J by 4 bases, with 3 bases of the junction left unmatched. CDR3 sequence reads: CASSYGGLAGETQYF. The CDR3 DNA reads TGTGCCAGCAGTTACGGCGGACTAGCGGGAGAGACCCAGTACTTC.

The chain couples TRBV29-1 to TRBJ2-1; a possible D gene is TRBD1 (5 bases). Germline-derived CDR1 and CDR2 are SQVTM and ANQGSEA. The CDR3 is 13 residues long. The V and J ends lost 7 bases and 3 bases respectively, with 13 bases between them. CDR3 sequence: CSAPRVGYNEQFF. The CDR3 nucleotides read TGCAGCGCTCCCAGGGTGGGCTACAATGAGCAGTTCTTC.

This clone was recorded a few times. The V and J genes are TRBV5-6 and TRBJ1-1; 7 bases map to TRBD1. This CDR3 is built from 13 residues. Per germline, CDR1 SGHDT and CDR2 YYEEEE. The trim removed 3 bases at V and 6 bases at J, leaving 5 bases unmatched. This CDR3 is CASSSQGKAEAFF. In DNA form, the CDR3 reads TGTGCCAGCAGCTCACAGGGGAAGGCTGAAGCTTTCTTT.

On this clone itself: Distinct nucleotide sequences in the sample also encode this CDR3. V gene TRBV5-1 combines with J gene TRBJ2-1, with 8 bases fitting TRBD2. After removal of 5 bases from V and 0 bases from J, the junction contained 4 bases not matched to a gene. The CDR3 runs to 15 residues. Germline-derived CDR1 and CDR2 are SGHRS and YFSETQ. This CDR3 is CASSLSGGSYNEQFF. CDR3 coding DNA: TGCGCCAGCAGTCTGAGCGGGGGCTCCTACAATGAGCAGTTCTTC.

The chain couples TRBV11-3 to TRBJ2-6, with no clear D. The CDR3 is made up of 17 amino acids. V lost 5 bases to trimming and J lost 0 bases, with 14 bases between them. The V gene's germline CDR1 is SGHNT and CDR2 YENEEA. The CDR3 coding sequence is TGTGCCAGCAGCCCCGGACCTCCAAGCTCTGGGGCCAACGTCCTGACTTTC. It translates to CASSPGPPSSGANVLTF.

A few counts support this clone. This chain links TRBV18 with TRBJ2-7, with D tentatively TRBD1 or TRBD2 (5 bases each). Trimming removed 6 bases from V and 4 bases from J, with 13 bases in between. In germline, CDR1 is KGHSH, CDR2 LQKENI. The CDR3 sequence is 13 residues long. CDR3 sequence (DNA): TGTGCCAGCTCTTCCAGTGAGGGGTACGAGCAGTACTTC. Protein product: CASSSSEGYEQYF.

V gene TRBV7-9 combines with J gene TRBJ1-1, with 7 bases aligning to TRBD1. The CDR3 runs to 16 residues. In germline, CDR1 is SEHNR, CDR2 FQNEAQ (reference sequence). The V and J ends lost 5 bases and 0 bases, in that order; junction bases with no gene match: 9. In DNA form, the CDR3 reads TGTGCCAGCAGCCTCACCGGGACAGCCATGAACACTGAAGCTTTCTTT. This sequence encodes CASSLTGTAMNTEAFF.

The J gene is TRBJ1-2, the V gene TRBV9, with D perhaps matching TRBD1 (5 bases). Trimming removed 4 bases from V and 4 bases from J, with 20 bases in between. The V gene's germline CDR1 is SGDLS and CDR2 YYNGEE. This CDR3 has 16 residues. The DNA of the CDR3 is TGTGCCAGCAGCCCTGCGGTTTTTAAAGGGGCCTATGGCTACACCTTC. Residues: CASSPAVFKGAYGYTF.

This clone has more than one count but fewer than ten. CDR3 residues: CASMDRGYQPQHF. CDR3 bases: TGTGCCAGCATGGACAGGGGATATCAGCCCCAGCATTTT. The V gene is TRBV19, the J gene TRBJ1-5, with TRBD1 matching 9 bases. V shed 9 bases and J 5 bases; nucleotides not matched to a gene: 5. The CDR3 extends over 13 amino acids. The germline CDR1 and CDR2 sequences are LNHDA and SQIVND (reference sequence).

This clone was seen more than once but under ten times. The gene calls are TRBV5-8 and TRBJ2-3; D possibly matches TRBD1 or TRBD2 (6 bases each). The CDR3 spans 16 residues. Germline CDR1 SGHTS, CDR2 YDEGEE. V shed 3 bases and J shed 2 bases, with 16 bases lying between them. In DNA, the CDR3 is TGTGCCAGCAGCTCGGAGGGGACACCCCACACAGATACGCAGTATTTT. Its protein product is CASSSEGTPHTDTQYF.

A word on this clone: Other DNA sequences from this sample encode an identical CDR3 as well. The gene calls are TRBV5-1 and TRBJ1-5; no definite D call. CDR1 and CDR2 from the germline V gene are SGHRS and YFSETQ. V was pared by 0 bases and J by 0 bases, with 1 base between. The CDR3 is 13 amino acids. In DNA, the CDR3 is TGCGCCAGCAGCTTGGGTAGCAATCAGCCCCAGCATTTT. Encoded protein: CASSLGSNQPQHF. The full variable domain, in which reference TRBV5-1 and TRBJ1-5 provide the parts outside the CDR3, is KAGVTQTPRYLIKTRGQQVTLSCSPISGHRSVSWYQQTPGQGLQFLFEYFSETQRNKGNFPGRFSGRQFSNSRSEMNVSTLELGDSALYLCASSLGSNQPQHFGDGTRLSIL.

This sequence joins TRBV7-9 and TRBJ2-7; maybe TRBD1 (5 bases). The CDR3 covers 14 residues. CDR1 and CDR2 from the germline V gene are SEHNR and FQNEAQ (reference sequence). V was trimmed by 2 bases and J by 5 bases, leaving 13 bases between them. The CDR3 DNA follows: TGTGCCAGCAGCTTAACAGACAGTTACCACGAGCAGTACTTC. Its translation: CASSLTDSYHEQYF.